Below, 22 T cell receptor beta chains from the same sample are listed, as sequenced in a study of blood T cell repertoires in COVID-19. Measured with immunoSEQ multiplex PCR; TCRdb has only the in-frame clones, and not every one. Of fewer than 120,000 clones listed, 88% were seen once; the top ten hold approximately 3.4%. Material for sequencing was peripheral blood. Source of these receptors: a woman between 50 and 59 years old with acute or convalescent COVID-19.

The CDR3 coding sequence is TGCGCCAGCAGTGGCCTCCCCGTGGGAGTGGGCACAGATACGCAGTATTTT. Its protein is CASSGLPVGVGTDTQYF. The chain is built from TRBV10-1 and TRBJ2-3; D perhaps matches TRBD2 (5 bases). Germline V lookup: CDR1 WNHNN, CDR2 SYGVQD (reference sequence). V lost 4 bases and J 1 base, leaving 18 bases between the germline ends. The CDR3 runs to 17 residues.

The V call is TRBV7-2, the J call TRBJ2-7; 13 bases line up with TRBD2. Per germline, CDR1 SGHTA and CDR2 FQGNSA. V was clipped by 5 bases and J by 4 bases; unmatched bases: 11. The CDR3 runs to 17 residues. Here the CDR3 DNA reads TGTGCCAGCAGCCCGACCAGGGGACTAGCGGGACCTTACGAGCAGTACTTC. It yields the protein CASSPTRGLAGPYEQYF.

The chain is built from TRBV18 and TRBJ2-3; D is unresolved. The V and J ends lost 1 base and 3 bases respectively, with 11 bases between them. CDR3 length: 15 residues. CDR1 and CDR2 from the germline V gene are KGHSH and LQKENI. In DNA, the CDR3 is TGTGCCAGCTCACCACAGCCGCCCGGGACAGATACGCAGTATTTT. Encoded protein: CASSPQPPGTDTQYF.

This chain links TRBV11-2 with TRBJ2-2; D gene unclear. The V gene's germline CDR1 is SGHAT and CDR2 FQNNGV. The CDR3 totals 15 residues. V gave up 0 bases and J gave up 1 base, with 6 bases separating them. The CDR3 coding sequence is TGTGCCAGCAGCTTAGACAGACAGAACACCGGGGAGCTGTTTTTT. Its protein is CASSLDRQNTGELFF.

This chain connects TRBV4-2 to TRBJ2-7, with D maybe TRBD2 (6 bases). Germline V gene lookup returns CDR1 LGHNA and CDR2 YNFKEQ. The CDR3 runs 18 residues. Trimming stripped 1 base from V and 2 bases from J, with 21 bases between. The CDR3 sequence: CASSQAVVRERLTYEQYF. The CDR3 coding sequence is TGTGCCAGCAGCCAAGCAGTCGTTCGGGAGCGCCTAACCTACGAGCAGTACTTC.

The chain recombines TRBV7-9 with TRBJ1-2; tentatively, D is TRBD1 (5 bases). The CDR3 covers 13 residues. Germline values: CDR1 SEHNR, CDR2 FQNEAQ (reference sequence). V was clipped by 0 bases and J by 13 bases, with 15 bases between them. For the CDR3, the DNA is TGTGCCAGCAGCTTAGCTGATCAGGGCGCGAGCACCTTC. Its protein is CASSLADQGASTF.

The CDR3 here is CASSEELAGAYKSEQFF. The CDR3 bases are TGTGCCAGCAGTGAAGAGTTGGCGGGCGCTTATAAGAGTGAGCAGTTCTTC. The chain couples TRBV6-1 to TRBJ2-1; D perhaps matches TRBD2 (5 bases). The CDR3 runs 17 residues. Looked up from germline, CDR1 is MNHNS and CDR2 is SASEGT. Trimming stripped 1 base from V and 9 bases from J, with 22 bases between.

The chain links TRBV6-5 to TRBJ1-5, with a possible D match to TRBD1 (5 bases). Trimming left V 6 bases short and J 7 bases short, with 10 bases between. From germline, CDR1 is MNHEY and CDR2 SVGAGI. The CDR3 is 12 amino acids. The CDR3 protein is CASRAGPQPQHF. CDR3 in DNA: TGTGCCAGCAGGGCAGGGCCCCAGCCCCAGCATTTT.

The chain has TRBV6-5 and TRBJ2-1; D gene uncertain. Trimming stripped 5 bases from V and 14 bases from J, with 19 bases between. Germline loops: CDR1 MNHEY, CDR2 SVGAGI. The CDR3 runs 13 residues. The CDR3 here is CASSPTEQTAKFF. CDR3 DNA sequence: TGTGCCAGCAGTCCCACCGAACAGACCGCCAAGTTCTTC.

The V call is TRBV18, the J call TRBJ2-4, with D possibly matching TRBD1 (5 bases). V was pared by 1 base and J by 1 base, with 5 bases between. Germline V gene data show CDR1 as KGHSH and CDR2 as LQKENI. The CDR3 spans 14 residues. The CDR3 region is CASSPQGAKNIQYF. CDR3 nucleotide sequence: TGTGCCAGCTCACCACAGGGGGCCAAAAACATTCAGTACTTC.

The chain has TRBV6-6 and TRBJ1-1; weak D call: TRBD1 (5 bases). Germline V gene data show CDR1 as MNHNY and CDR2 as SVGAGI (reference sequence). This CDR3 contains 14 residues. Between the trimmed V and J ends, which lost 6 bases and 4 bases, there was a span of 15 bases. The CDR3 DNA sequence: TGTGCCAGCAGCCCCAGGGTCGCTGGCACTGAAGCTTTCTTT. Translating gives CASSPRVAGTEAFF.

The V gene is TRBV27, the J gene TRBJ2-7; 9 bases are a match to TRBD2. The J segment lost 2 bases and the V segment lost 5 bases, leaving 16 bases of the junction unmatched. Germline V gene data show CDR1 as MNHEY and CDR2 as SMNVEV (reference sequence). There are 18 residues in the CDR3. The CDR3 is CASSPQGKGSGGTYEQYF. DNA for the CDR3: TGTGCCAGCAGTCCACAGGGGAAGGGTAGCGGGGGTACCTACGAGCAGTACTTC.

This chain joins TRBV13 and TRBJ2-3, with unresolved D. Germline V gene lookup returns CDR1 PRHDT and CDR2 FYEKMQ (reference sequence). The CDR3 totals 14 residues. Trimming took off 4 bases at V and 6 bases at J, with 14 bases between the two ends. In nucleotides, the CDR3 is TGTGCCAGCAGCTGGAGAGCCAAGGCGGATACGCAGTATTTT. Translated, it gives CASSWRAKADTQYF.

The chain links TRBV3-1 (or the pseudogene TRBV3-2) to TRBJ1-6, with TRBD1 matching over 9 bases. Trimming cost V 4 bases and J 7 bases; bases outside gene matches: 2. The germline CDR1 and CDR2 sequences are LGHDT and YNNKEL (reference sequence). CDR3 length: 14 amino acids. Here the CDR3 reads CASSLGTGNSPLHF. CDR3 nucleotide sequence: TGTGCCAGCAGCCTCGGGACAGGGAATTCACCCCTCCACTTT.

The rearrangement uses TRBV16 and TRBJ2-5, with 7 bases that match TRBD1. CDR3 length: 16 amino acids. The germline V gene encodes CDR1 KGHSY and CDR2 FQNENV. Trimming cost V 4 bases and J 5 bases; bases outside gene matches: 13. CDR3 nucleotide sequence: TGTGCCAGCAGCCTAACGACAGGGCCGCTGGCGGAGACCCAGTACTTC. This encodes CASSLTTGPLAETQYF. The full variable domain, with the rest looked up from reference TRBV16 and TRBJ2-5, is GEEVAQTPKHLVRGEGQKAKLYCAPIKGHSYVFWYQQVLKNEFKFLISFQNENVFDETGMPKERFSAKCLPNSPCSLEIQATKLEDSAVYFCASSLTTGPLAETQYFGPGTRLLVL.

This chain connects TRBV3-1 (or the pseudogene TRBV3-2) to TRBJ2-1, with TRBD2 identical over 10 bases. Germline CDR1 is LGHDT and CDR2 is YNNKEL (reference sequence). The CDR3 is 16 residues long. J gave up 6 bases and V 4 bases, and 9 bases lay outside the gene matches. This CDR3 reads CASSLIAGGYSNEQFF. CDR3 nucleotides: TGTGCCAGCAGCCTGATAGCGGGAGGTTATTCCAATGAGCAGTTCTTC.

The CDR3 here is CASSVVPGQGSEQYF. CDR3 coding DNA: TGTGCCAGCAGCGTAGTCCCGGGACAGGGCAGCGAGCAGTACTTC. The gene calls are TRBV9 and TRBJ2-7; 9 bases match TRBD1. The CDR3 contains 15 residues. With V trimmed by 0 bases and J by 6 bases, 7 bases remained unmatched. Per the germline V gene, CDR1 is SGDLS and CDR2 is YYNGEE.

This clone was seen only once. The V call is TRBV5-8, the J call TRBJ1-2, with D hard to call. CDR3 length equals 15 residues. The germline V gene has CDR1 SGHTS and CDR2 YDEGEE. V lost 4 bases, J lost 3 bases, and 16 bases lay in between. CDR3 coding DNA: TGTGCCAGCAGCCATGGACTCCAGCGGGACTATGGCTACACCTTC. It codes for CASSHGLQRDYGYTF. The full variable domain, its missing parts supplied by reference TRBV5-8 and TRBJ1-2, is EAGVTQSPTHLIKTRGQQATLRCSPISGHTSVYWYQQALGLGLQFLLWYDEGEERNRGNFPPRFSGRQFPNYSSELNVNALELEDSALYLCASSHGLQRDYGYTFGSGTRLTVV.

This clone was detected only once. The rearrangement links TRBV29-1 to TRBJ1-2, with a weak D call TRBD1 (6 bases). The ends were cut back, 3 bases at V and 5 bases at J, with 13 bases in the middle. The CDR3 is made up of 13 amino acids. CDR1 and CDR2 from the germline V gene are SQVTM and ANQGSEA. CDR3 protein: CSVEAGTTYGYTF. As DNA, the CDR3 is TGCAGCGTTGAGGCAGGGACAACTTATGGCTACACCTTC.

This clone has a single count. The chain recombines TRBV2 with TRBJ1-3, with D possibly being TRBD1 (5 bases). Germline V gives CDR1 SNHLY, CDR2 FYNNEI. Trimming took off 7 bases at V and 3 bases at J, with 13 bases between the two ends. The CDR3 contains 14 residues. The CDR3 reads CASTRGDGGNTIYF. The CDR3 coding sequence is TGTGCCAGCACAAGGGGCGATGGTGGAAACACCATATATTTT.

V usage is TRBV5-1 and J usage is TRBJ1-1; a weak D match, TRBD1 (6 bases). Between the trimmed V and J ends, which lost 1 base and 1 base, there was a span of 11 bases. This CDR3 is 15 amino acids long. CDR1 is SGHRS and CDR2 is YFSETQ in the germline V gene. CDR3 nucleotide sequence: TGCGCCAGCAGCTTGATCCCAGGGGAGAACACTGAAGCTTTCTTT. This translates into CASSLIPGENTEAFF. Variable domain in full (rest from reference TRBV5-1 and TRBJ1-1): KAGVTQTPRYLIKTRGQQVTLSCSPISGHRSVSWYQQTPGQGLQFLFEYFSETQRNKGNFPGRFSGRQFSNSRSEMNVSTLELGDSALYLCASSLIPGENTEAFFGQGTRLTVV.

V gene TRBV3-1 (or the pseudogene TRBV3-2) combines with J gene TRBJ2-7; 8 bases align to TRBD1. Trimming removed 4 bases from V and 0 bases from J; junction bases left unmatched: 8. Germline loops: CDR1 LGHDT, CDR2 YNNKEL (reference sequence). The length of the CDR3 is 16 residues. This CDR3 reads CASSREPGQGSYEQYF. The CDR3 bases are TGTGCCAGCAGCCGGGAGCCCGGACAGGGCTCCTACGAGCAGTACTTC.